Detailed here is one TCR beta chain. Its recognized antigen is unknown. Base qualities are not at hand, and no much larger clone is one base apart. Library preparation employed the immunoSEQ multiplex PCR assay. TCRdb re-hosts the immuneACCESS table, in-frame sequences only. Its copies lack some clones; in the studies checked, an unresolved V gene accounts for under half of them, and the cause for the rest is not known. A total of about 32,000 clones appear in this sample, roughly nine tenths of them only once. Of the sample, roughly 6.1% is held by the ten largest clones. This specimen comes from a study of PD-1 and CTLA-4 blockade in melanoma (TCRdb year 2021). Study-wide context: The study compared how PD-1 blockade and CTLA-4 blockade affected the melanoma-reactive CD8 T cell response in patients with melanoma.

V gives up 7 bases and J gives up 4 bases, and the segment between their germline ends measures 10 bases. Counted from cysteine to phenylalanine, this CDR3 has 12 amino acids. Only the CDR3 region is kept as DNA, spanning 36 bases read in frame from base 1. Per the germline V gene, MGHDK is the CDR1 and SYGVNS is the CDR2. The input for sequencing was CD8+ T cells from peripheral blood, taken from a patient given anti-PD-1 treatment. Recombination connected TRBV25-1 to TRBJ1-1; TRBD1 is a weak D gene call, 5 bases matching. The sequence came from a human donor with melanoma. The base sequence is TGTGCCAGCACGCTGGGGGGCACTGAAGCTTTCTTT. Its protein is CASTLGGTEAFF.